Listed below are T cell receptor beta chains from one sample, sequenced in a study of T-cell reconstitution after alpha-beta-depleted transplantation in children. TCRdb processed the PCR reads anew with MiXCR; each CDR3 protein has one entry. The sample consists of hundreds of thousands of distinct CDR3 sequences, 13% of them appearing once. This material consisted of PBMCs, taken from the stem cell graft. These receptors were collected from a human donor who donated a stem cell graft to a child with Fanconi anemia. Each CDR3 is given with its conserved first and last residue. D genes are given only for firm matches. For some rows the clone size is stated as once, few or many, or as a class when expanded; others skip it.

clone_size,d_call,cdr3_length,j_call,v_call,cdr3_nt,cdr3_aa
.,.,13,TRBJ1-4,TRBV30,TGTGCCTGGAGCGGAGTCCTTAATGAAAAACTGTTTTTT,CAWSGVLNEKLFF
few,TRBD1,16,TRBJ1-6,TRBV4-3,TGCGCCAGCAGCCAGGCGACAGGGCCCGGAGGATCACCCCTCCACTTT,CASSQATGPGGSPLHF
.,.,15,TRBJ2-1,TRBV20-1,TGCAGTGCTAGGGTGACAGGCTTGGGTTACAATGAGCAGTTCTTC,CSARVTGLGYNEQFF
.,.,15,TRBJ2-2,TRBV6-1,TGTGCCAGCAGTGAATTCAGCTCAGACACCGGGGAGCTGTTTTTT,CASSEFSSDTGELFF
few,.,12,TRBJ1-1,TRBV20-1,TGCAGTGCTAGCCGCCCAAACCGGGCCCCTTTCTTT,CSASRPNRAPFF
many,.,11,TRBJ1-1,TRBV10-3,TGTGCCTCCCATCTGGGAACTGAAGCTTTCTTT,CASHLGTEAFF
few,.,13,TRBJ2-3,TRBV19,TGTGCCAGTAGTATACGTCGGGCAGATACGCAGTATTTT,CASSIRRADTQYF
.,.,17,TRBJ2-6,TRBV18,TGTGCCAGCTCACCACTTATTTGGCAGGTGGGGGCCAACGTCCTGACTTTC,CASSPLIWQVGANVLTF
many,.,16,TRBJ1-1,TRBV5-1,TGCGCCAGCAGCTCGGATGGGACGAGGGATGGTTCTGAAGCTTTCTTT,CASSSDGTRDGSEAFF
few,.,16,TRBJ1-3,TRBV4-3,TGCGCCAGCAGCTTAAAAAGACAGGCGGCTGGAAACACCATATATTTT,CASSLKRQAAGNTIYF
many,TRBD2,16,TRBJ2-3,TRBV20-1,TGCAGTGTCTCCGTGGCTAGCGGGGGGTCAACAGATACGCAGTATTTT,CSVSVASGGSTDTQYF
.,.,12,TRBJ1-2,TRBV6-1,TGTGCCAGCTCTCCGGTGTTTTATGGCTACACCTTC,CASSPVFYGYTF
many,.,15,TRBJ2-6,TRBV5-5,TGTGCCAGCACCCTCGCCCCCCTGGGGGCCAACGTCCTGACTTTC,CASTLAPLGANVLTF
.,.,13,TRBJ1-2,TRBV2,TGTGCCAGCAGTCTACAGGGCCCTAGGGGCTACACCTTC,CASSLQGPRGYTF
few,.,14,TRBJ2-7,TRBV5-1,TGCGCCAGCAGCCGCGGCGGCGGCACGAGCGAGCAGTACTTC,CASSRGGGTSEQYF
.,.,14,TRBJ2-1,TRBV10-3,TGTGCCATCAAGGCGGGGGCAGTTGCAAATGAGCAGTTCTTC,CAIKAGAVANEQFF
many,.,12,TRBJ2-1,TRBV3-1,TGTGCCAGCAGCCAACCGGACAATGAGCAGTTCTTC,CASSQPDNEQFF
.,.,17,TRBJ2-1,TRBV6-5,TGTGCCAGCAGTTACGACGAACCGGGACGGGACCACAATGAGCAGTTCTTC,CASSYDEPGRDHNEQFF
few,.,16,TRBJ2-3,TRBV27,TGTGCCAGCAGTTTATATGCGGGGACGTACACAGATACGCAGTATTTT,CASSLYAGTYTDTQYF
few,.,16,TRBJ2-1,TRBV29-1,TGCAGCGTCACTTCAGGGAGGCTTAGCTCCTACAATGAGCAGTTCTTC,CSVTSGRLSSYNEQFF
few,.,12,TRBJ1-3,TRBV12-3/TRBV12-4,TGTGCCAGCAGTTTTACGTCTAACACCATATATTTT,CASSFTSNTIYF
.,.,15,TRBJ2-7,TRBV10-3,TGTGCCATCAGTGACCGGGACAAAATCTCCTACGAGCAGTACTTC,CAISDRDKISYEQYF
many,.,14,TRBJ2-5,TRBV11-2,TGTGCCAGCAGTACGGGATCCCCGGCGGAGACCCAGTACTTC,CASSTGSPAETQYF
.,TRBD1,15,TRBJ1-5,TRBV12-3/TRBV12-4,TGTGCCAGCAGTTTAACAGGGGTGGGGAGTCAGCCCCAGCATTTT,CASSLTGVGSQPQHF